The text below deals with one TCR beta chain. Antigen: not known. The source material, RNA transcripts, was used to amplify TCR beta CDR3 regions. The TCR CDR3 was amplified in a first-round RT-PCR using the HTBI primer set. TCRdb called the multiplex PCR reads again in MiXCR, with one record for every CDR3 protein. The repertoire has over 650,000 distinct CDR3 sequences, roughly 45% of them found once; the top ten carry less than 9.5%. The V end lost 1 base, the J end lost 6 bases, and 9 bases lay between the germline ends. The CDR3 runs to 14 residues. Germline V gene data show CDR1 as LNHDA and CDR2 as SQIVND (reference sequence). The sample comes from a study of T cells in Graves' hyperthyroidism and ophthalmopathy. Uncontrolled infection, other autoimmune disease, pregnancy and lactation each barred patients from inclusion. Study-wide results and caveats: Most thyroid clonotypes expanded above 0.001 appeared in blood too. Ophthalmopathy cases were set apart from stable hyperthyroidism by a 13 V-J model. Ophthalmopathy, as predicted by the model, came a median about seven months after the prediction.

The clonotype comes from an adult man with Graves' disease, either hyperthyroidism or ophthalmopathy (not recorded which). Material: peripheral blood or thyroid tissue (not recorded which). V gene TRBV19 combines with J gene TRBJ2-2; tentatively, D is TRBD1 or TRBD2 (5 bases each). DNA for the CDR3: TGTGCCAGTAGTATAGGAAGGGACGCCGGGGAGCTGTTTTTT. Translation gives CASSIGRDAGELFF.